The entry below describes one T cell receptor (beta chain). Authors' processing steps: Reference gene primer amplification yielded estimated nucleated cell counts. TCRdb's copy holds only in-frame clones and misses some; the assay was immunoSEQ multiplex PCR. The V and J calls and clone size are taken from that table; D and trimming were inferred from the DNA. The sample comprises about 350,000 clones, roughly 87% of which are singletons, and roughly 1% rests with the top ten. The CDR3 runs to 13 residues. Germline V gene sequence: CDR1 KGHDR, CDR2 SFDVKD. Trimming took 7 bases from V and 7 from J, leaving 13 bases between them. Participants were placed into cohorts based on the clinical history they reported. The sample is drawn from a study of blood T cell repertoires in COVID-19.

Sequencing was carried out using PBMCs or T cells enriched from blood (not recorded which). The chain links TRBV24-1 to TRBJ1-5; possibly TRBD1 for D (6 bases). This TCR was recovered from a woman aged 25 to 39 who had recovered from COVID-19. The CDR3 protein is CATREGQKQPQHF. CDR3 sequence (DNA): TGTGCCACCAGAGAGGGACAAAAGCAGCCCCAGCATTTT.